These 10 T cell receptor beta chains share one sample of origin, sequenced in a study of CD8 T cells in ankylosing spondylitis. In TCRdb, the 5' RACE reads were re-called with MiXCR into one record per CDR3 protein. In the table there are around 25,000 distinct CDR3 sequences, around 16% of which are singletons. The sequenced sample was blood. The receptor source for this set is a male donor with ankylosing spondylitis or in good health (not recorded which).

CDR3 sequence: CTSSSTTATEAFF. CDR3 DNA sequence: TGTACCTCCTCCTCTACGACAGCGACTGAAGCTTTCTTT. The rearrangement links TRBV19 to TRBJ1-1; tentative D call: TRBD1 (5 bases). The germline V gene encodes CDR1 LNHDA and CDR2 SQIVND (reference sequence). The CDR3 extends over 13 amino acids.

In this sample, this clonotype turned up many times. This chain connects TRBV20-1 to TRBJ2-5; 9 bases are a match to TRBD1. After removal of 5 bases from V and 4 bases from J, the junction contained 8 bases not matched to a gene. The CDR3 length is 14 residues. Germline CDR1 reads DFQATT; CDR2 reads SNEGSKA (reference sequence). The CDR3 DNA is TGCAGTGCTGTAAAACAGGGGGCAAGAGAGACCCAGTACTTC. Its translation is CSAVKQGARETQYF.

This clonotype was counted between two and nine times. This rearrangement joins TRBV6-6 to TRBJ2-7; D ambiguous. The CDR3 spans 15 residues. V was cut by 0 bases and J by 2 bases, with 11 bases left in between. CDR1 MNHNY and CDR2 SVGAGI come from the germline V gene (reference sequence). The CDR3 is CASSYSETSTYEQYF. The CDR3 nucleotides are TGTGCCAGCAGTTACTCGGAGACATCTACCTACGAGCAGTACTTC.

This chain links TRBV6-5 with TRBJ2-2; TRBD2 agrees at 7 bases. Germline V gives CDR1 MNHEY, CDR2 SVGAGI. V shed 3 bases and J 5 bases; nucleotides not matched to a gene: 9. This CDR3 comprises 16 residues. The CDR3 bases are TGTGCCAGCAGTTATCCCGGGACTACTATTACCGGGGAGCTGTTTTTT. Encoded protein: CASSYPGTTITGELFF.

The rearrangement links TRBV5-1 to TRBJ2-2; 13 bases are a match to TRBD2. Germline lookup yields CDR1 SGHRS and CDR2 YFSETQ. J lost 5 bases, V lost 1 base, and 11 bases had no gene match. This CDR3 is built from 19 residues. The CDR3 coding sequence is TGCGCCAGCAGCTTGTCTAACGGTGGACTAGCGGGGGCTACCGGGGAGCTGTTTTTT. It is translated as CASSLSNGGLAGATGELFF.

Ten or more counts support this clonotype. CDR3 nucleotide sequence: TGTGCCAGCAGTATGCGACTAGCGGCTTCCACTTCCTACAATGAGCAGTTCTTC. Translated, it gives CASSMRLAASTSYNEQFF. The rearrangement links TRBV6-5 to TRBJ2-1, with 9 bases that match TRBD2. J was trimmed by 1 base and V by 5 bases; bases with no gene match: 12. The CDR3 runs to 18 residues. Germline V lookup: CDR1 MNHEY, CDR2 SVGAGI.

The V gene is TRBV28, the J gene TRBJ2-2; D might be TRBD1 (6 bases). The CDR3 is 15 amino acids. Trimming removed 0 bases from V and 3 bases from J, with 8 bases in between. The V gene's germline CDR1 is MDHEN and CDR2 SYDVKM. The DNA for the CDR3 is TGTGCCAGCAGTTTATGGCAGGGGTACACCGGGGAGCTGTTTTTT. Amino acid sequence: CASSLWQGYTGELFF.

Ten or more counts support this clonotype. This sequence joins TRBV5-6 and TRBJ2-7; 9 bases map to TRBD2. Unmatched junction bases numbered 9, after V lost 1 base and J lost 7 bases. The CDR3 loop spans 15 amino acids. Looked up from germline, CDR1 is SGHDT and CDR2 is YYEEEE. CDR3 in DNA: TGTGCCAGCAGCTTGCCGGCGGGAGGGCTTGAAGAGCAGTACTTC. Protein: CASSLPAGGLEEQYF.

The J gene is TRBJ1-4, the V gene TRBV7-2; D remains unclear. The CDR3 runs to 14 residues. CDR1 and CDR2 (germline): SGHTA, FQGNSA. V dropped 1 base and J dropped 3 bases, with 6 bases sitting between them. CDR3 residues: CASSLGGSNEKLFF. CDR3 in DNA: TGTGCCAGCAGCTTAGGTGGTTCTAATGAAAAACTGTTTTTT.

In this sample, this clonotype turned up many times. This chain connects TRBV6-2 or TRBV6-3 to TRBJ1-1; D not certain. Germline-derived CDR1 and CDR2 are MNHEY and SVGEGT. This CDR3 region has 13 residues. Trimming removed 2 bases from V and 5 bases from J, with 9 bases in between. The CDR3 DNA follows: TGTGCCAGCAGTTACGTGGCAGCGACTGAAGCTTTCTTT. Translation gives CASSYVAATEAFF.